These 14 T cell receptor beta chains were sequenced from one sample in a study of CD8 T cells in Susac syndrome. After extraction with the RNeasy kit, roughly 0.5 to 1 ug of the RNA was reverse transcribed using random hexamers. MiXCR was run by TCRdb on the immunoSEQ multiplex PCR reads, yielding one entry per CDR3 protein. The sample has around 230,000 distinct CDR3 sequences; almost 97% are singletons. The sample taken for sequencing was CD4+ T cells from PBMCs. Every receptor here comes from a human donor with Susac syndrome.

CDR3 nucleotide sequence: TGTGCTAGTGGTTTGGGTGTAGCCTACAATGAGCAGTTCTTC. Translation gives CASGLGVAYNEQFF. The chain employs TRBV12-5 and TRBJ2-1, with D unclear. Per germline, CDR1 LGHNT and CDR2 FRNRAP. V was trimmed by 1 base and J by 2 bases, leaving 6 bases between them. The CDR3 contains 14 residues.

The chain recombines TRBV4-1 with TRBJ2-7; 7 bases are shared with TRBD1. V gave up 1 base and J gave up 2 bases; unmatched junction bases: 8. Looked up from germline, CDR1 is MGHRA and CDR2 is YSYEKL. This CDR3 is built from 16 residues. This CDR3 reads CASSQGTGTKAYEQYF. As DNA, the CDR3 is TGCGCCAGCAGCCAAGGGACAGGAACCAAAGCCTACGAGCAGTACTTC.

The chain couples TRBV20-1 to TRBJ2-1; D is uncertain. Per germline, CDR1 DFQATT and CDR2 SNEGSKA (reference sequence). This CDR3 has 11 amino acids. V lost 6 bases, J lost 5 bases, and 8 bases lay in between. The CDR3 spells CSADPDNEQFF. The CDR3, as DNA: TGCAGTGCCGACCCCGACAATGAGCAGTTCTTC.

This chain's CDR3 is CASSTGHSYEQYF. The CDR3 DNA sequence: TGTGCCAGCAGTACGGGACACTCCTACGAGCAGTACTTC. V usage is TRBV12-3 or TRBV12-4 and J usage is TRBJ2-7; tentatively, D is TRBD1 (6 bases). CDR3 length equals 13 residues. V lost 5 bases and J lost 0, with 8 bases in between.

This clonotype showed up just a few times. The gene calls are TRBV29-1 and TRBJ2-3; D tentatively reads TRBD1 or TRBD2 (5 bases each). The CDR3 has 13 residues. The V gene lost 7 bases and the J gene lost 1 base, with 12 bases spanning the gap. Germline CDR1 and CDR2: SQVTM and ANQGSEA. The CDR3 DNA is TGCAGCGCCGAGGGGCGGGGCACAGATACGCAGTATTTT. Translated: CSAEGRGTDTQYF.

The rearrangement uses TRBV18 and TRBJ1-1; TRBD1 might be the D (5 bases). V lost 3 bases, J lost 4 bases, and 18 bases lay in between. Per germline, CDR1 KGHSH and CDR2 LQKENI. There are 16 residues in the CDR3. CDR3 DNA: TGTGCCAGCTCACCTACCACTTTAGGGGAAGGCACTGAAGCTTTCTTT. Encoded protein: CASSPTTLGEGTEAFF.

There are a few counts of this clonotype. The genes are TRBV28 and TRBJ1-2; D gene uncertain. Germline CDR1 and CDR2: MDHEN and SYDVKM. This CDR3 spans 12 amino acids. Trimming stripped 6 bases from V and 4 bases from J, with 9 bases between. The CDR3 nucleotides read TGTGCCAGCAGCACCAAGGGCTATGGCTACACCTTC. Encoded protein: CASSTKGYGYTF.

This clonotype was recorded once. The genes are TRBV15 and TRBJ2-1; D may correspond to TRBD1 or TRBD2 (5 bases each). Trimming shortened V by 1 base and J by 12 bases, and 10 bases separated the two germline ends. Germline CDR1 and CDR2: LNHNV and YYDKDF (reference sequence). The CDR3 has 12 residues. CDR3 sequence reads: CATSRAHGGQFF. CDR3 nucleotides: TGTGCCACCAGCAGAGCCCATGGGGGGCAGTTCTTC.

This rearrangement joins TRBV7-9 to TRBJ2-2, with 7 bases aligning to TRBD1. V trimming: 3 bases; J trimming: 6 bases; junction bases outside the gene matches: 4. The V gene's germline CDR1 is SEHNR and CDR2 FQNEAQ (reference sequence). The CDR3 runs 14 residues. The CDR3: CASSFYRGAGELFF. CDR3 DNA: TGTGCCAGCAGCTTCTACAGGGGCGCCGGGGAGCTGTTTTTT.

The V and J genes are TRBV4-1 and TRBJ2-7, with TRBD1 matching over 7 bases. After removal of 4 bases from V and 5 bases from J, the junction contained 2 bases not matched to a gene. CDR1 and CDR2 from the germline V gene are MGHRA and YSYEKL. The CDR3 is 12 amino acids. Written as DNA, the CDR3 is TGCGCCAGCAGCCCTGGGACAGACGAGCAGTACTTC. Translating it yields CASSPGTDEQYF.

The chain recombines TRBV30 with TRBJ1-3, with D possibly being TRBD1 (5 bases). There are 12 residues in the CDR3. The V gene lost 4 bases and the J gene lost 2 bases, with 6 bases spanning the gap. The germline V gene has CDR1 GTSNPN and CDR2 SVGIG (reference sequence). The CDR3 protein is CAWKGTGNTIYF. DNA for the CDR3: TGTGCCTGGAAGGGGACTGGAAACACCATATATTTT.

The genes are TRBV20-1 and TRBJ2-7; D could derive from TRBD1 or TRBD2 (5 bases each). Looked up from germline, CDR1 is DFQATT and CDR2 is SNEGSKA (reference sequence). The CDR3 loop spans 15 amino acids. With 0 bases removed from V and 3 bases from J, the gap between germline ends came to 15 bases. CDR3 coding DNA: TGCAGTGCTAGAGATCAGGGAGAGGGCCTCTACGAGCAGTACTTC. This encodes CSARDQGEGLYEQYF.

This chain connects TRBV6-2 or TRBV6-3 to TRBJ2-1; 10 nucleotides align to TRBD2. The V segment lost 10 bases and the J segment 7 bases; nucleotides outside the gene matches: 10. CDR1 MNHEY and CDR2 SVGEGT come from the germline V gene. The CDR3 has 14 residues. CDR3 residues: CATKGLAGVNEQFF. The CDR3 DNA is TGTGCCACCAAGGGTCTAGCGGGAGTGAATGAGCAGTTCTTC.

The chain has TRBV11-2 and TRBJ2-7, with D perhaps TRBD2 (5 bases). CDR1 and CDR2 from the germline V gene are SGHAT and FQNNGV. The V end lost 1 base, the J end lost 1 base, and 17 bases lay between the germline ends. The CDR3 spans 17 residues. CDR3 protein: CASSLVVTSGTSYEQYF. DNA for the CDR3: TGTGCCAGCAGCTTAGTAGTTACATCGGGAACATCCTACGAGCAGTACTTC.